The 22 T cell receptor beta chains reported below all come from one sample, sequenced in a study of patients and donors after allogeneic stem cell transplantation. TCRdb itself ran the RT-PCR reads through MiXCR, one entry per CDR3 protein. This repertoire shows about 960,000 distinct CDR3 sequences, approximately 19% found once; its top ten account for about 6%. The material sequenced was blood, either unsorted or a sorted T cell fraction (not recorded which). The receptors originated from a human donor who was either an allogeneic HSCT recipient or a stem cell or donor lymphocyte infusion donor (not recorded which). It is not recorded whose cells these are; they may come from a transplant donor.

This clonotype occurred a few times. V and J are TRBV15 and TRBJ1-1; no clear D. The germline CDR1 and CDR2 sequences are LNHNV and YYDKDF (reference sequence). The CDR3 runs to 12 residues. V lost 0 bases, J lost 8 bases, and 7 bases lay in between. Written as DNA, the CDR3 is TGTGCCACCAGCAGAGATGGGAGAGAAGCTTTCTTT. This gives the protein CATSRDGREAFF. The full variable domain, rest sourced from reference TRBV15 and TRBJ1-1, is DAMVIQNPRYQVTQFGKPVTLSCSQTLNHNVMYWYQQKSSQAPKLLFHYYDKDFNNEADTPDNFQSRRPNTSFCFLDIRSPGLGDTAMYLCATSRDGREAFFGQGTRLTVV.

The rearrangement joins TRBV9 to TRBJ2-5; 13 bases fit TRBD2. The length of the CDR3 is 17 residues. Germline V gene lookup returns CDR1 SGDLS and CDR2 YYNGEE. V shed 0 bases and J 5 bases; nucleotides not matched to a gene: 7. For the CDR3, the DNA is TGTGCCAGCAGCGTAGAACTAGCGGGAGGGCCGGCGGAGACCCAGTACTTC. Translated, it gives CASSVELAGGPAETQYF.

Many counts were recorded for this clonotype. V and J are TRBV15 and TRBJ1-5; unclear D gene. The length of the CDR3 is 11 residues. Trimming pared 4 bases from V and 6 bases from J, leaving 4 bases between. Germline V gene data show CDR1 as LNHNV and CDR2 as YYDKDF (reference sequence). The CDR3 loop reads CATSIRQPQHF. In DNA, the CDR3 is TGTGCCACCAGCATCCGTCAGCCCCAGCATTTT. Drawing the rest from reference TRBV15 and TRBJ1-5, the complete variable domain is DAMVIQNPRYQVTQFGKPVTLSCSQTLNHNVMYWYQQKSSQAPKLLFHYYDKDFNNEADTPDNFQSRRPNTSFCFLDIRSPGLGDTAMYLCATSIRQPQHFGDGTRLSIL.

This clonotype has a handful of counts. The V call is TRBV2, the J call TRBJ1-2; 7 nucleotides match TRBD1. In germline, CDR1 is SNHLY, CDR2 FYNNEI. The CDR3 runs to 13 residues. The V gene end was trimmed by 5 bases and the J gene end by 8 bases; junction bases not matched to a gene: 8. The CDR3: CASSMFQGGGYTF. CDR3 nucleotides: TGTGCCAGCAGTATGTTCCAGGGGGGCGGCTACACCTTC.

This clonotype was observed a handful of times. The chain carries TRBV15 and TRBJ2-3, with 11 bases identical to TRBD2. This CDR3 region has 16 residues. Germline V gives CDR1 LNHNV, CDR2 YYDKDF (reference sequence). The junction had 3 bases not matched to a gene; V was cut back by 4 bases and J by 0 bases. CDR3 coding DNA: TGTGCCACCAGCATGGGACTAGCGGCGAGCACAGATACGCAGTATTTT. This sequence encodes CATSMGLAASTDTQYF.

This chain connects TRBV7-2 to TRBJ2-7, with 9 bases fitting TRBD2. J lost 4 bases, V lost 4 bases, and 5 bases had no gene match. Per the germline V gene, CDR1 is SGHTA and CDR2 is FQGNSA. The length of the CDR3 is 14 residues. In DNA form, the CDR3 reads TGTGCCAGCAGCTCCTCGGGACTAGCTTACGAGCAGTACTTC. Protein: CASSSSGLAYEQYF.

The V call is TRBV20-1, the J call TRBJ2-7; the D is unclear. The germline CDR1 and CDR2 sequences are DFQATT and SNEGSKA (reference sequence). The V end lost 1 base, the J end lost 5 bases, and 12 bases lay between the germline ends. The CDR3 has 13 amino acids. The CDR3 bases are TGCAGTGCTAGAGCACAGAAAACCAACGAGCAGTACTTC. It yields the protein CSARAQKTNEQYF.

This clonotype has at least ten counts. The CDR3 loop is CASSGRYTDTQYF. Written as DNA, the CDR3 is TGTGCCAGCTCCGGACGTTACACAGATACGCAGTATTTT. The V and J genes are TRBV7-2 and TRBJ2-3, with D uncertain. This CDR3 region has 13 residues. Trimming stripped 8 bases from V and 2 bases from J, with 11 bases between. Germline V gene lookup returns CDR1 SGHTA and CDR2 FQGNSA.

This clonotype was counted at least ten times. The junction does not match germline at one end; this may be a read error. V is TRBV5-6 and J is TRBJ2-3; a weak D match, TRBD2 (5 bases). The CDR3 is 13 amino acids. Germline V gene data show CDR1 as SGHDT and CDR2 as YYEEEE. Written as DNA, the CDR3 is TGTGCCAGCAGTCTCTCTAGCACCGATACGCAGTATTTT. It yields the protein CASSLSSTDTQYF. Together with reference TRBV5-6 and TRBJ2-3, the CDR3 gives the full variable domain: DAGVTQSPTHLIKTRGQQVTLRCSPKSGHDTVSWYQQALGQGPQFIFQYYEEEERQRGNFPDRFSGHQFPNYSSELNVNALLLGDSALYLCASSLSSTDTQYFGPGTRLTVL.

The chain couples TRBV27 to TRBJ1-5; D uncertain. In germline, CDR1 is MNHEY, CDR2 SMNVEV (reference sequence). The CDR3 has 15 amino acids. Trimming removed 4 bases from V and 3 bases from J, with 13 bases in between. The CDR3, as DNA: TGTGCCAGCAGTTCGGGGTGGCTGGTCAATCAGCCCCAGCATTTT. As protein: CASSSGWLVNQPQHF.

Only a few counts were recorded for this clonotype. The chain is built from TRBV6-1 and TRBJ1-3; D not resolved. CDR3 length: 14 residues. Germline V gene lookup returns CDR1 MNHNS and CDR2 SASEGT. Between the trimmed V and J ends, which lost 7 bases and 0 bases, there was a span of 10 bases. The CDR3 sequence is CASNSGRSGNTIYF. The CDR3 DNA reads as TGTGCCAGCAATTCCGGGCGCTCTGGAAACACCATATATTTT.

The rearrangement links TRBV2 to TRBJ1-6; 7 bases match TRBD1. CDR3 length: 13 residues. Germline CDR1 is SNHLY and CDR2 is FYNNEI. V shed 4 bases and J 10 bases; nucleotides not matched to a gene: 4. The CDR3 spells CASSGTGRSPLHF. The CDR3, as DNA: TGTGCCAGCAGTGGGACAGGTCGATCACCCCTCCACTTT.

The chain employs TRBV6-2 or TRBV6-3 and TRBJ2-3, with D possibly TRBD2 on 6 matching bases. This CDR3 contains 14 residues. In germline, CDR1 is MNHEY, CDR2 SVGEGT. Trimming took off 2 bases at V and 4 bases at J, with 10 bases between the two ends. The CDR3 protein is CASSYTGDADTQYF. CDR3 coding DNA: TGTGCCAGCAGTTACACGGGAGACGCAGATACGCAGTATTTT.

The J gene is TRBJ2-6, the V gene TRBV19, with unresolved D. Trimming stripped 7 bases from V and 1 base from J, with 8 bases between. The germline gives CDR1 LNHDA, CDR2 SQIVND (reference sequence). The length of the CDR3 is 14 residues. CDR3 sequence reads: CASKELSGANVLTF. As DNA, the CDR3 is TGTGCCAGTAAGGAGTTATCTGGGGCCAACGTCCTGACTTTC.

The genes are TRBV5-1 and TRBJ1-4, with TRBD1 as a possible D gene (5 bases). The V gene's germline CDR1 is SGHRS and CDR2 YFSETQ. Trimming cost V 2 bases and J 8 bases, with 10 bases left between them. CDR3 length equals 13 residues. The CDR3 spells CASSFRENEKLFF. Written as DNA, the CDR3 is TGCGCCAGCAGCTTCAGGGAGAACGAAAAACTGTTTTTT.

On this clonotype: This may arise from a read error, as a much more abundant clone is one base away. The chain has TRBV24-1 and TRBJ1-4; a weak D match, TRBD1 (5 bases). The CDR3 is 14 residues long. Germline V gene lookup returns CDR1 KGHDR and CDR2 SFDVKD. The CDR3, as DNA: TGTGCCTCCAGTGAGGGACGTAATAATGAAAAACTGTTTTTT. Residues: CASSEGRNNEKLFF.

This clonotype has just a few counts. This sequence joins TRBV9 and TRBJ2-7, with a weak D call TRBD1 (6 bases). Germline CDR1 SGDLS, CDR2 YYNGEE. The V gene lost 2 bases and the J gene lost 4 bases, with 16 bases spanning the gap. The CDR3 extends over 15 amino acids. The CDR3 coding sequence is TGTGCCAGCAGCGTGACAGGTACCTTAGGTTACGAGCAGTACTTC. Residues: CASSVTGTLGYEQYF.

V is TRBV4-2 and J is TRBJ2-7; D is possibly TRBD2 (7 bases). Deletions cut 0 bases from V and 2 bases from J, with 14 bases between. From germline, CDR1 is LGHNA and CDR2 YNFKEQ. There are 16 residues in the CDR3. The CDR3 nucleotides are TGTGCCAGCAGCCAAGATGGGGCGGGGGCCACCTACGAGCAGTACTTC. The encoded protein is CASSQDGAGATYEQYF.

This clonotype was found a few times. The V call is TRBV6-6, the J call TRBJ2-5; the match to TRBD1 covers 7 bases. CDR3 length equals 13 residues. V shed 8 bases and J 2 bases; nucleotides not matched to a gene: 5. CDR1 and CDR2 from the germline V gene are MNHNY and SVGAGI (reference sequence). The CDR3 loop is CASFRGPQETQYF. DNA for the CDR3: TGTGCCAGCTTTAGGGGGCCGCAAGAGACCCAGTACTTC.

CDR3 sequence reads: CASSLGTAKAEQYF. The CDR3 coding sequence is TGTGCCAGCAGCCTCGGGACAGCTAAGGCCGAGCAGTACTTC. This chain connects TRBV12-3 or TRBV12-4 to TRBJ2-7, with 7 bases aligning to TRBD1. The CDR3 extends over 14 amino acids. The ends lost 6 bases at V and 6 bases at J; junction bases unmatched: 11.

This clonotype has just a few counts. The chain employs TRBV12-3 or TRBV12-4 and TRBJ1-4; 7 bases line up with TRBD1. V was clipped by 4 bases and J by 0 bases; unmatched bases: 8. This CDR3 is built from 17 residues. The CDR3 spells CASSSGTAIPTNEKLFF. CDR3 bases: TGTGCCAGCAGTTCCGGGACAGCGATTCCAACTAATGAAAAACTGTTTTTT.

This clonotype came up a few times. The V call is TRBV29-1, the J call TRBJ2-2; a possible D gene is TRBD1 (6 bases). V was clipped by 7 bases and J by 1 base, with 13 bases between them. Germline lookup yields CDR1 SQVTM and CDR2 ANQGSEA. There are 14 residues in the CDR3. CDR3 nucleotides: TGCAGCGGTAGATCGACAGGGAACACCGGGGAGCTGTTTTTT. Amino acids: CSGRSTGNTGELFF.